The 23 T cell receptor beta chains below all came from one sample that was sequenced in a study of blood T cells in healthy people across ages. Primers used in a second PCR of roughly 7 to 12 cycles were a sample-barcoded 5' primer and a J-beta primer mix. TCRdb redid the calling of the 5' RACE reads with MiXCR, one entry per CDR3 protein. The profile shows fewer than 2,000,000 distinct CDR3 sequences, 35% to 50% of them singletons. Sequenced sample: blood. The source is a human donor in good health.

There are a few counts of this clonotype. The V call is TRBV6-5, the J call TRBJ1-5, with 10 nucleotides matching TRBD1. The junction had 3 bases not matched to a gene; V was cut back by 5 bases and J by 5 bases. Germline-derived CDR1 and CDR2 are MNHEY and SVGAGI. The CDR3 runs 14 residues. The CDR3 here is CASSNGQGDQPQHF. The CDR3, as DNA: TGTGCCAGCAGTAATGGACAGGGGGATCAGCCCCAGCATTTT.

The chain combines TRBV4-3 with TRBJ2-7; D remains ambiguous. The CDR3 is 15 amino acids. Trimming cost V 0 bases and J 7 bases, with 16 bases left between them. From germline, CDR1 is LGHNA and CDR2 YSLEER. This CDR3 reads CASSQEGYPSIEQYF. CDR3 DNA: TGCGCCAGCAGCCAAGAGGGGTACCCTTCTATTGAGCAGTACTTC.

In this sample, this clonotype turned up a few times. V and J are TRBV12-3 or TRBV12-4 and TRBJ1-6, with 7 bases that match TRBD1. The CDR3 length is 13 residues. V gave up 3 bases and J gave up 10 bases; unmatched junction bases: 3. CDR3 bases: TGTGCCAGCAGTTTTACAGGGGACTCACCCCTCCACTTT. Translation: CASSFTGDSPLHF.

A few counts support this clonotype. V and J are TRBV12-3 or TRBV12-4 and TRBJ1-5, with 9 bases fitting TRBD1. V gave up 3 bases and J gave up 3 bases; unmatched junction bases: 6. This CDR3 comprises 16 residues. CDR3 DNA: TGTGCCAGCAGTTTCGAAACAGGGGGCACCAATCAGCCCCAGCATTTT. Its translation is CASSFETGGTNQPQHF.

The chain uses TRBV11-3 and TRBJ2-1; 9 positions agree with TRBD2. The trim removed 7 bases at V and 0 bases at J, leaving 4 bases unmatched. This CDR3 region has 15 residues. Per the germline V gene, CDR1 is SGHNT and CDR2 is YENEEA. The CDR3 coding sequence is TGTGCCAGCAACAAGCGGGGGGCCTCCTACAATGAGCAGTTCTTC. Its protein product is CASNKRGASYNEQFF.

A few counts support this clonotype. This chain connects TRBV4-3 to TRBJ2-7; D could derive from TRBD1 or TRBD2 (6 bases each). V was shortened by 5 bases and J by 6 bases, with 20 bases between the two germline ends. Per the germline V gene, CDR1 is LGHNA and CDR2 is YSLEER. This CDR3 is built from 15 residues. This CDR3 reads CASSALGGGKGEQYF. The CDR3 DNA reads as TGCGCCAGCAGCGCCCTTGGAGGGGGGAAAGGCGAGCAGTACTTC.

This clonotype was counted a few times. This rearrangement joins TRBV6-2 or TRBV6-3 to TRBJ1-5; D remains ambiguous. Germline CDR1 MNHEY, CDR2 SVGEGT. This CDR3 has 14 amino acids. V was pared by 5 bases and J by 0 bases, with 8 bases between. CDR3 loop: CASSAAYSNQPQHF. The CDR3 DNA is TGTGCCAGCAGTGCAGCATATAGCAATCAGCCCCAGCATTTT.

This clonotype was detected a few times. The DNA of the CDR3 is TGTGCCAGCAGTCTCCTAGCGGACCTCTACAATGAGCAGTTCTTC. Encoded protein: CASSLLADLYNEQFF. This rearrangement joins TRBV7-9 to TRBJ2-1; 7 positions match TRBD2. The V gene's germline CDR1 is SEHNR and CDR2 FQNEAQ (reference sequence). The CDR3 has 15 amino acids. The V and J ends lost 6 bases and 3 bases, in that order; junction bases with no gene match: 8. The whole variable domain, remainder taken from reference TRBV7-9 and TRBJ2-1, is DTGVSQNPRHKITKRGQNVTFRCDPISEHNRLYWYRQTLGQGPEFLTYFQNEAQLEKSRLLSDRFSAERPKGSFSTLEIQRTEQGDSAMYLCASSLLADLYNEQFFGPGTRLTVL.

The rearrangement joins TRBV12-3 or TRBV12-4 to TRBJ2-3; D might be TRBD2 (6 bases). With 6 bases removed from V and 6 bases from J, the gap between germline ends came to 25 bases. This CDR3 is 17 amino acids long. Here the CDR3 reads CASRCGDPTSILDTQYF. The CDR3 DNA reads as TGTGCCAGCAGATGTGGCGACCCGACTAGTATATTGGATACGCAGTATTTT.

This rearrangement joins TRBV6-5 to TRBJ2-1, with D perhaps TRBD2 (6 bases). V was trimmed by 2 bases and J by 10 bases, leaving 18 bases between them. CDR3 size: 15 residues. Germline V gene data show CDR1 as MNHEY and CDR2 as SVGAGI. Here the CDR3 DNA reads TGTGCCAGCAGTTACACGTTTGGACGGGGGTTCGAGCAGTTCTTC. Translating it yields CASSYTFGRGFEQFF.

This chain connects TRBV7-8 to TRBJ1-1, with no clear D. Germline values: CDR1 SGHVS, CDR2 FQNEAQ. The CDR3 is 13 amino acids. The V gene lost 4 bases and the J gene lost 5 bases, with 11 bases spanning the gap. DNA of the CDR3: TGTGCCAGCAGCTCGACATTCTTAACTGAAGCTTTCTTT. Translating gives CASSSTFLTEAFF.

The V gene is TRBV7-2, the J gene TRBJ1-1, with D unclear. V lost 4 bases to trimming and J lost 2 bases, with 17 bases between them. Looked up from germline, CDR1 is SGHTA and CDR2 is FQGNSA. This CDR3 comprises 16 residues. The CDR3 sequence is CASSSTPSTVNTEAFF. The CDR3, as DNA: TGTGCCAGCAGCTCTACACCATCGACCGTTAACACTGAAGCTTTCTTT.

Remarks on this clonotype: Given a much more abundant clone one base away, this may be a read error. The V and J genes are TRBV7-8 and TRBJ2-1; 9 bases are a match to TRBD2. The J call may be mistaken, given a closer DNA end match to TRBJ2-7. Germline CDR1 is SGHVS and CDR2 is FQNEAQ. The length of the CDR3 is 17 residues. The CDR3 sequence is CASSLMASGALYNEQYF. DNA of the CDR3: TGTGCCAGCAGCCTGATGGCTAGCGGGGCACTATACAATGAGCAGTACTTC.

This clonotype appeared a few times. The V gene is TRBV15, the J gene TRBJ2-5, with D maybe TRBD1 (6 bases). The DNA matches TRBJ2-4 better at its end, which makes the J call doubtful. CDR1 and CDR2 from the germline V gene are LNHNV and YYDKDF (reference sequence). The CDR3 contains 13 residues. CDR3: CATRLGAGNIQYF. CDR3 nucleotides: TGTGCCACCAGACTGGGGGCCGGAAACATTCAGTACTTC.

V gene TRBV7-2 combines with J gene TRBJ1-4; D is undetermined. The CDR3 contains 12 residues. From germline, CDR1 is SGHTA and CDR2 FQGNSA. The V gene lost 6 bases and the J gene lost 13 bases, with 15 bases spanning the gap. The CDR3 loop is CASSLSVGRLFF. The CDR3 nucleotides read TGTGCCAGCAGTTTGAGCGTCGGGAGACTGTTTTTT.

The chain links TRBV7-3 to TRBJ1-1; D perhaps matches TRBD1 (6 bases). CDR1 and CDR2 from the germline V gene are SGHTA and FQGTGA. With 5 bases removed from V and 0 bases from J, the gap between germline ends came to 13 bases. The CDR3 totals 15 residues. Here the CDR3 DNA reads TGTGCCAGCAGCCCTGGGACAACCATGAACACTGAAGCTTTCTTT. The encoded protein is CASSPGTTMNTEAFF.

V usage is TRBV5-5 and J usage is TRBJ2-1; D possibly corresponds to TRBD1 (6 bases). The germline gives CDR1 SGHKS, CDR2 YYEKEE (reference sequence). The CDR3 runs 14 residues. The ends were cut back, 1 base at V and 7 bases at J, with 12 bases in the middle. CDR3 loop: CASSLTGTMNEQFF. CDR3 DNA sequence: TGTGCCAGCAGCTTGACCGGGACAATGAATGAGCAGTTCTTC.

This clonotype was detected a few times. V usage is TRBV6-5 and J usage is TRBJ2-3; unclear D gene. The germline V gene encodes CDR1 MNHEY and CDR2 SVGAGI. The length of the CDR3 is 15 residues. V was pared by 5 bases and J by 1 base, with 13 bases between. This CDR3 is CASSQWGVGTDTQYF. The CDR3 DNA sequence: TGTGCCAGCAGTCAATGGGGTGTTGGCACAGATACGCAGTATTTT.

The V and J genes are TRBV7-3 and TRBJ1-2, with a tentative D call TRBD1 (5 bases). Trimming cost V 6 bases and J 4 bases, with 18 bases left between them. The CDR3 is made up of 15 amino acids. Germline V gene lookup returns CDR1 SGHTA and CDR2 FQGTGA. Here the CDR3 DNA reads TGTGCCAGCAGTCGGGGGGGAGACCACAGCTATGGCTACACCTTC. This codes for CASSRGGDHSYGYTF.

This clonotype was recorded a few times. The chain has TRBV12-3 or TRBV12-4 and TRBJ2-7; TRBD1 agrees at 7 bases. The CDR3 is 16 residues long. The junction had 9 bases not matched to a gene; V was cut back by 4 bases and J by 0 bases. The CDR3 coding sequence is TGTGCCAGCAGTTCCGGGACAGAAAATCCCTCCTACGAGCAGTACTTC. Translating it yields CASSSGTENPSYEQYF.

This clonotype was observed a few times. The rearrangement uses TRBV29-1 and TRBJ2-6; 8 bases agree with TRBD1. The V gene end was trimmed by 7 bases and the J gene end by 2 bases; junction bases not matched to a gene: 10. The germline V gene encodes CDR1 SQVTM and CDR2 ANQGSEA. This CDR3 is 16 amino acids long. CDR3 DNA: TGCAGCGCTTCGGACAGGGAGTATGCTGGGGCCAACGTCCTGACTTTC. It codes for CSASDREYAGANVLTF.

The chain has TRBV7-2 and TRBJ2-7, with D perhaps TRBD1 or TRBD2 (5 bases each). CDR1 and CDR2 from the germline V gene are SGHTA and FQGNSA. CDR3 length: 15 residues. Between the trimmed V and J ends, which lost 7 bases and 3 bases, there was a span of 19 bases. CDR3 in amino acids: CASNTRGAGNYEQYF. CDR3 nucleotide sequence: TGTGCCAGCAACACAAGAGGGGCAGGAAACTACGAGCAGTACTTC.

This clonotype was seen a handful of times. The DNA for the CDR3 is TGCGCCAGCAGCCAAGTACTGATCTATAGCTCCTACAATGAGCAGTTCTTC. It encodes CASSQVLIYSSYNEQFF. The V and J genes are TRBV4-3 and TRBJ2-1; D gene ambiguous. The CDR3 is made up of 17 amino acids. Trimming took off 1 base at V and 0 bases at J, with 13 bases between the two ends. Germline V gene sequence: CDR1 LGHNA, CDR2 YSLEER.